The 10 T cell receptor beta chains below were found in one sample sequenced in a study of blood T cell repertoires in COVID-19. TCRdb's table, derived via immunoSEQ multiplex PCR, lists solely in-frame clones and lacks some. The sample yields about 480,000 clones, approximately 90% seen once. Sequencing input: PBMCs or T cells enriched from blood (not recorded which). The receptors derive from a middle-aged woman who had recovered from COVID-19.

The gene calls are TRBV2 and TRBJ1-2, with D tentatively TRBD1 (5 bases). Germline V gene data show CDR1 as SNHLY and CDR2 as FYNNEI. This CDR3 has 12 amino acids. Between the trimmed V and J ends, which lost 8 bases and 8 bases, there was a span of 15 bases. CDR3 coding DNA: TGTGCCAGCGGCTGGGGGGTTGAGGGCTACACCTTC. Its translation is CASGWGVEGYTF. Full variable domain (missing parts from reference TRBV2 and TRBJ1-2): EPEVTQTPSHQVTQMGQEVILRCVPISNHLYFYWYRQILGQKVEFLVSFYNNEISEKSEIFDDQFSVERPDGSNFTLKIRSTKLEDSAMYFCASGWGVEGYTFGSGTRLTVV.

The J gene is TRBJ1-5, the V gene TRBV19; D unclear. V lost 5 bases and J 1 base, leaving 12 bases between the germline ends. Germline V lookup: CDR1 LNHDA, CDR2 SQIVND (reference sequence). There are 15 residues in the CDR3. CDR3 DNA: TGTGCCAGTAGTCTCGAGGTAGCGAGCAATCAGCCCCAGCATTTT. Translated, it gives CASSLEVASNQPQHF.

V is TRBV5-8 and J is TRBJ2-7; D remains unclear. CDR1 is SGHTS and CDR2 is YDEGEE in the germline V gene. The CDR3 totals 15 residues. Trimming shortened V by 0 bases and J by 0 bases, and 10 bases separated the two germline ends. Here the CDR3 DNA reads TGTGCCAGCAGCTTGGGGCCAGAAAGCTCCTACGAGCAGTACTTC. It translates to CASSLGPESSYEQYF.

The chain combines TRBV7-9 with TRBJ1-2; D gene unclear. Germline CDR1 and CDR2: SEHNR and FQNEAQ (reference sequence). The CDR3 has 13 amino acids. Trimming left V 2 bases short and J 6 bases short, with 10 bases between. The CDR3, as DNA: TGTGCCAGCAGCTTACTCGTCCCGGATGGCTACACCTTC. Translation: CASSLLVPDGYTF.

The rearrangement joins TRBV7-9 to TRBJ1-1; 10 bases agree with TRBD1. This CDR3 is 13 amino acids long. Looked up from germline, CDR1 is SEHNR and CDR2 is FQNEAQ (reference sequence). Trimming at V came to 9 bases and at J to 4 bases, leaving 5 bases not matched to a gene. CDR3 loop: CASRQGATTEAFF. The DNA of the CDR3 is TGTGCCAGTCGACAGGGGGCGACCACTGAAGCTTTCTTT.

The CDR3 is CASSLEDWSSYNEQFF. CDR3 sequence (DNA): TGTGCCAGCAGCTTAGAGGACTGGAGCTCCTACAATGAGCAGTTCTTC. The chain couples TRBV7-9 to TRBJ2-1; tentatively, D is TRBD2 (5 bases). The germline CDR1 and CDR2 sequences are SEHNR and FQNEAQ (reference sequence). This CDR3 region has 16 residues. Trimming took 1 base from V and 0 from J, leaving 10 bases between them.

This chain uses TRBV4-1 with TRBJ1-1; 7 nucleotides line up with TRBD1. The V segment lost 4 bases and the J segment 0 bases; nucleotides outside the gene matches: 2. The CDR3 totals 14 residues. Germline CDR1 MGHRA, CDR2 YSYEKL. CDR3 DNA sequence: TGCGCCAGCAGCCCGCAGGGGGTGAACACTGAAGCTTTCTTT. Its translation: CASSPQGVNTEAFF.

The J gene is TRBJ2-1, the V gene TRBV3-1 (or the pseudogene TRBV3-2), with a weak D call TRBD2 (6 bases). Germline V gene data show CDR1 as LGHDT and CDR2 as YNNKEL (reference sequence). The V end lost 5 bases, the J end lost 0 bases, and 14 bases lay between the germline ends. This CDR3 region has 16 residues. This chain's CDR3 is CASSNFFGSSYNEQFF. DNA of the CDR3: TGTGCCAGCAGCAACTTCTTCGGGAGCTCCTACAATGAGCAGTTCTTC.

This clone has only one observation. J is TRBJ2-2 and V is TRBV12-5; 9 nucleotides agree with TRBD1. Trimming cost V 5 bases and J 5 bases; bases outside gene matches: 9. The CDR3 contains 16 residues. CDR1 is LGHNT and CDR2 is FRNRAP in the germline V gene. The CDR3 spells CASGPGQGIKTGELFF. The CDR3 nucleotides read TGTGCTAGTGGTCCGGGACAGGGAATTAAGACCGGGGAGCTGTTTTTT.

The J gene is TRBJ1-6, the V gene TRBV28, with 7 positions matching TRBD1. The ends lost 5 bases at V and 10 bases at J; junction bases unmatched: 11. The CDR3 runs 15 residues. Germline CDR1 and CDR2: MDHEN and SYDVKM. CDR3 loop: CASSLLTGLYSPLHF. For the CDR3, the DNA is TGTGCCAGCAGTCTCCTGACAGGGCTGTACTCACCCCTCCACTTT.